These 4 T cell receptor beta chains were sequenced from one sample in a study of cytomegalovirus exposure and HLA in healthy donors. Vbeta (60) and Jbeta (13) primers were used in the PCR. Using immunoSEQ multiplex PCR, the repertoire was profiled, and TCRdb retains in-frame clones only, with some absent. The data show 150,000 to 200,000 clones, with roughly three quarters seen just once and 2.5% to 4% held by the top ten. Sequencing input: PBMCs. The receptors originated from a woman in her forties or fifties in good health and CMV-seropositive.

The chain has TRBV28 and TRBJ2-7; D is possibly TRBD2 (6 bases). In germline, CDR1 is MDHEN, CDR2 SYDVKM. The CDR3 sequence is 16 residues long. Deletions cut 3 bases from V and 1 base from J, with 16 bases between. CDR3 in amino acids: CASSLGGGGVSYEQYF. CDR3 sequence (DNA): TGTGCCAGCAGTTTGGGAGGAGGCGGGGTTTCCTACGAGCAGTACTTC.

This clone has just one count. It is likely a read error, because the conserved phenylalanine at the end of the CDR3 is missing. Because the CDR3's place on the DNA is in doubt, the DNA is left out and the CDR3 is given as listed by TCRdb. The rearrangement links TRBV5-1 to TRBJ1-3; no check of the table's D call, TRBD1, against the DNA was made. Looked up from germline, CDR1 is SGHRS and CDR2 is YFSETQ. The CDR3 is 8 amino acids in total, end residues counted. CDR3 sequence reads: CASSWKGL.

The CDR3 coding sequence is TGTGCCAGTAGCCGACAACTTAGCGGGAGCTCCTACAATGAGCAGTTCTTC. This codes for CASSRQLSGSSYNEQFF. The rearrangement links TRBV19 to TRBJ2-1; 9 nucleotides align to TRBD2. This CDR3 spans 17 amino acids. With 6 bases clipped from V and 0 bases from J, the junction kept 9 bases outside the gene matches. Germline lookup yields CDR1 LNHDA and CDR2 SQIVND (reference sequence).

This clone is a singleton in its sample. The genes are TRBV5-5 and TRBJ1-6; TRBD1 matches 7 bases. The CDR3 contains 15 residues. Germline CDR1 and CDR2: SGHKS and YYEKEE (reference sequence). J was trimmed by 9 bases and V by 3 bases; bases with no gene match: 9. The CDR3 protein is CASSSTGQVSSPLHF. The CDR3, as DNA: TGTGCCAGCAGCTCTACTGGACAGGTTTCTTCACCCCTCCACTTT.